Shown below are 3 T cell receptor beta chains from a single sample sequenced in a study of blood T cells in healthy people across ages. The use of a sample-barcoded 5' primer and a J-beta primer mix characterized a second PCR of about 7 to 12 cycles. TCRdb re-called the 5' RACE reads through MiXCR, storing one row per CDR3 protein. This table has approximately 1.5 million distinct CDR3 sequences, roughly a third appearing once. The source material was blood. These receptors were obtained from a woman in her 30s in good health.

About this clonotype itself: At one end the junction does not follow the germline gene, possibly because of a read error. The chain combines TRBV10-2 with TRBJ1-2; TRBD1 might be the D (6 bases). The germline V gene encodes CDR1 WSHSY and CDR2 SAAADI. The CDR3 runs to 13 residues. CDR3 nucleotides: TGCGTCAGCAGCACAGGGACGGCTTGGGGCTACACCTTC. It specifies CVSSTGTAWGYTF.

This clonotype was observed at least ten times. The genes are TRBV7-9 and TRBJ2-3; D not certain. The CDR3 length is 13 residues. Germline-derived CDR1 and CDR2 are SEHNR and FQNEAQ (reference sequence). V lost 4 bases to trimming and J lost 3 bases, with 8 bases between them. The CDR3, as DNA: TGTGCCAGCAGCTCCGTGGCAACAGATACGCAGTATTTT. Protein: CASSSVATDTQYF. The variable domain in full, completed from reference TRBV7-9 and TRBJ2-3, reads DTGVSQNPRHKITKRGQNVTFRCDPISEHNRLYWYRQTLGQGPEFLTYFQNEAQLEKSRLLSDRFSAERPKGSFSTLEIQRTEQGDSAMYLCASSSVATDTQYFGPGTRLTVL.

The chain combines TRBV27 with TRBJ2-5; 14 nucleotides match TRBD2. There are 15 residues in the CDR3. Losses at the gene ends were 7 bases for V and 4 bases for J; bases not matched to a gene: 5. The germline CDR1 and CDR2 sequences are MNHEY and SMNVEV (reference sequence). CDR3 region: CASTRLAGGGETQYF. For the CDR3, the DNA is TGTGCCAGCACTAGACTAGCGGGGGGGGGAGAGACCCAGTACTTC.